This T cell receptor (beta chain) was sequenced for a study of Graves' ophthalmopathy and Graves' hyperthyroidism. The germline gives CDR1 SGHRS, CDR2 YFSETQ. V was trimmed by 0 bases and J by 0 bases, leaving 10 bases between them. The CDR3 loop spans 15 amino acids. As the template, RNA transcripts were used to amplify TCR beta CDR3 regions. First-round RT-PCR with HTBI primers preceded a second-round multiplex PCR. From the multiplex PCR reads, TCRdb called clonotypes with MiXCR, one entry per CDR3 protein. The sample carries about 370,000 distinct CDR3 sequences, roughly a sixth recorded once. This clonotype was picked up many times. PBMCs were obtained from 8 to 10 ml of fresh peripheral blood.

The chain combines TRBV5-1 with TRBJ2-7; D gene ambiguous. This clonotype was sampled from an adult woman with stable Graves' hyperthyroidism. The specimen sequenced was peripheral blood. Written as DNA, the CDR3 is TGCGCCAGCAGCTTGGCGGCAATGAGCTCCTACGAGCAGTACTTC. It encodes CASSLAAMSSYEQYF.